The rows below give T cell receptor beta chains drawn from one sample of a study of technical replicates of blood from a handful of donors. Sequencing was performed with immunoSEQ multiplex PCR; in TCRdb, only in-frame clones are kept and a portion is missing. The table shows about 64,000 clones, with approximately 86% occurring only once. The sequenced sample consisted of PBMCs. These receptors all come from a human donor in good health. Some clones in this sample may be carry-over from other donors' samples. Each CDR3 is given with its conserved first and last residue. A D gene is named only where the DNA matches it firmly. The size of a clone is reported for some rows only, either as once, few or many, or as a class for expanded clones.

TRBJ2-1,TRBV6-5,TRBD2,15,.,CASSTSGGAYNEQFF,TGTGCCAGCAGTACTAGCGGGGGGGCCTACAATGAGCAGTTCTTC
TRBJ1-4,TRBV2,.,14,.,CASSPRHPGGKLFF,TGTGCCAGCAGTCCTAGACACCCGGGAGGGAAACTGTTTTTT
TRBJ2-7,TRBV30,TRBD1,12,.,CAWGRTGGEQYF,TGTGCCTGGGGACGAACAGGGGGCGAGCAGTACTTC
TRBJ1-2,TRBV11-2,.,14,once,CASSLNQGNYGYTF,TGTGCCAGCAGCCTCAACCAGGGAAACTATGGCTACACCTTC
TRBJ2-3,TRBV7-9,.,18,.,CASSLGMATGLNTDTQYF,TGTGCCAGCAGCTTAGGGATGGCCACAGGGTTGAACACAGATACGCAGTATTTT
TRBJ1-3,TRBV19,.,14,.,CASSMGSSGNTIYF,TGTGCCAGTAGTATGGGGAGCTCTGGAAACACCATATATTTT
TRBJ2-3,TRBV7-2,.,14,.,CASSSGHTTDTQYF,TGTGCCAGCAGCTCGGGACATACCACAGATACGCAGTATTTT
TRBJ1-1,TRBV6-1,TRBD1,14,once,CALDTTGMNTEAFF,TGTGCCCTGGACACGACAGGGATGAACACTGAAGCTTTCTTT
TRBJ2-7,TRBV15,.,15,.,CATSRDYVTGVDQYF,TGTGCCACCAGCAGAGATTACGTTACGGGAGTCGATCAGTACTTC
TRBJ2-3,TRBV27,TRBD2,16,.,CASSRLAGDPTDTQYF,TGTGCCAGCAGTCGACTAGCGGGAGATCCCACAGATACGCAGTATTTT
TRBJ1-1,TRBV4-2,TRBD1,14,.,CASSTGQGNTEAFF,TGTGCCAGCAGCACCGGACAGGGCAACACTGAAGCTTTCTTT
TRBJ2-3,TRBV5-1,TRBD2,16,.,CASSMETSGGGDTQYF,TGCGCCAGCAGCATGGAGACTAGCGGGGGGGGAGATACGCAGTATTTT
TRBJ2-1,TRBV6-4,TRBD2,15,few,CASSVTSGGANEQFF,TGTGCCAGCAGTGTGACTAGCGGGGGGGCTAATGAGCAGTTCTTC
TRBJ2-3,TRBV5-6,.,17,few,CASSLYAGFTGTDTQYF,TGTGCCAGCAGCTTGTACGCCGGGTTCACTGGCACAGATACGCAGTATTTT
TRBJ2-1,TRBV30,.,15,.,CAWSQGWGRIDEQFF,TGTGCCTGGTCACAGGGTTGGGGAAGGATCGATGAGCAGTTCTTC
TRBJ2-7,TRBV14,TRBD2,17,.,CASSQDKGLAAIYEQYF,TGTGCCAGCAGCCAAGATAAAGGACTAGCGGCCATCTACGAGCAGTACTTC
TRBJ1-2,TRBV11-3,TRBD1,20,.,CASSLEYTSTGGAKSYGYTF,TGTGCCAGCAGCTTAGAGTACACCTCGACAGGGGGCGCCAAGAGCTATGGCTACACCTTC
TRBJ1-2,TRBV4-2,.,13,few,CASSQSRNVGLRF,TGTGCCAGCAGCCAAAGTCGGAACGTAGGACTTCGTTTC
TRBJ2-1,TRBV6-4,.,15,.,CASSDSVAGYNEQFF,TGTGCCAGCAGTGACTCGGTTGCGGGGTACAATGAGCAGTTCTTC
TRBJ2-7,TRBV11-2,TRBD2,17,.,CASSLDRVAGTTYEQYF,TGTGCCAGCAGCTTAGATCGGGTAGCGGGGACGACCTACGAGCAGTACTTC
TRBJ2-5,TRBV6-6,TRBD1,16,.,CASSYSSQGLEETQYF,TGTGCCAGCAGTTACTCTTCACAGGGGCTCGAAGAGACCCAGTACTTC
TRBJ2-6,TRBV15,TRBD1,20,.,CATSRATPGQALPGANVLTF,TGTGCCACCAGCAGAGCTACACCGGGACAGGCCCTCCCGGGGGCCAACGTCCTGACTTTC
TRBJ2-2,TRBV5-1,TRBD2,17,.,CASSLYSGGANTGELFF,TGCGCCAGCAGCTTGTATAGCGGGGGGGCGAACACCGGGGAGCTGTTTTTT
TRBJ2-5,TRBV4-2,.,12,.,CASSQEAGTQYF,TGTGCCAGCAGCCAAGAAGCTGGGACCCAGTACTTC
TRBJ2-1,TRBV9,TRBD2,15,once,CASSAGLAALNEQFF,TGTGCCAGCAGCGCTGGACTAGCGGCCCTGAATGAGCAGTTCTTC
TRBJ2-3,TRBV7-9,TRBD2,16,.,CASSPGTSGRADTQYF,TGTGCCAGCAGCCCCGGGACTAGCGGGAGGGCAGATACGCAGTATTTT
TRBJ2-2,TRBV11-2,.,15,.,CASSSWRGNTGELFF,TGTGCCAGCAGCTCCTGGAGGGGGAACACCGGGGAGCTGTTTTTT
TRBJ2-5,TRBV10-3,.,12,.,CAIRISEETQYF,TGTGCCATCAGGATTTCAGAAGAGACCCAGTACTTC
TRBJ1-1,TRBV7-3,.,13,few,CASSWGQTAEAFF,TGTGCCAGCAGCTGGGGACAAACTGCTGAAGCTTTCTTT
TRBJ2-1,TRBV5-8,TRBD1,15,once,CASSIPGTGGPEQFF,TGTGCCAGCAGCATACCCGGGACAGGGGGACCTGAGCAGTTCTTC
TRBJ1-1,TRBV7-9,TRBD1,15,.,CASSRVEGAPTEAFF,TGTGCCAGCAGCCGCGTTGAGGGGGCGCCCACTGAAGCTTTCTTT
TRBJ2-7,TRBV5-6,.,16,.,CASSPAEDRLLREQYF,TGTGCCAGCAGCCCTGCCGAGGACAGACTACTGAGGGAGCAGTACTTC
TRBJ2-6,TRBV11-2,.,12,.,CASSLGANVLTF,TGTGCCAGCAGCCTTGGGGCCAACGTCCTGACTTTC
TRBJ1-4,TRBV27,.,16,.,CASRREGAATNEKLFF,TGTGCCAGCAGACGTGAAGGGGCCGCAACTAATGAAAAACTGTTTTTT
TRBJ1-5,TRBV6-1,.,15,.,CASSEGLTWRQPQHF,TGTGCCAGCAGTGAAGGGTTAACCTGGAGGCAGCCCCAGCATTTT
TRBJ2-7,TRBV6-1,.,14,.,CASSVGGAAYEQYF,TGTGCCAGCAGTGTGGGTGGGGCAGCCTACGAGCAGTACTTC
TRBJ2-3,TRBV7-2,.,16,.,CASSLALGLGTDTQYF,TGTGCCAGCAGCTTAGCGCTAGGTCTCGGCACAGATACGCAGTATTTT
TRBJ2-4,TRBV5-8,.,17,.,CASSLARQAFAKNIQYF,TGTGCCAGCAGCTTGGCCCGGCAGGCTTTTGCCAAAAACATTCAGTACTTC
TRBJ2-2,TRBV7-9,TRBD1,17,.,CASSDGGTGARTGELFF,TGTGCCAGCAGCGATGGGGGGACAGGGGCCCGAACCGGGGAGCTGTTTTTT
TRBJ1-2,TRBV6-5,.,15,.,CASSYTTGLNYGYTF,TGTGCCAGCAGTTACACGACAGGTCTTAACTATGGCTACACCTTC
TRBJ2-7,TRBV5-1,TRBD2,14,.,CASSLGLAGGEQYF,TGCGCCAGCAGCTTAGGACTAGCGGGGGGCGAGCAGTACTTC
TRBJ2-1,TRBV10-1,.,16,.,CASSEWRDVSYNEQFF,TGCGCCAGCAGTGAGTGGCGGGACGTCTCCTACAATGAGCAGTTCTTC
TRBJ2-1,TRBV29-1,.,16,.,CSVEGAGSSSYNEQFF,TGCAGCGTTGAGGGGGCCGGATCGAGCTCCTACAATGAGCAGTTCTTC
TRBJ1-4,TRBV5-1,TRBD1,16,.,CASSLLGTGGSEKLFF,TGCGCCAGCAGCTTGTTAGGGACAGGGGGCTCTGAAAAACTGTTTTTT
TRBJ1-4,TRBV30,TRBD1,13,.,CAVQGADWEKLFF,TGTGCCGTCCAGGGGGCGGATTGGGAAAAACTGTTTTTT
TRBJ2-2,TRBV29-1,TRBD1,13,.,CSAGQGVTGELFF,TGCAGCGCGGGACAGGGGGTGACCGGGGAGCTGTTTTTT
TRBJ2-7,TRBV7-9,.,13,.,CASSLVSSYEQYF,TGTGCCAGCAGCTTGGTCAGCTCCTACGAGCAGTACTTC